A single TCR beta chain is shown here with its context. What it recognizes is unknown. CDR3 length equals 14 residues. With 7 bases removed from V and 2 bases from J, the gap between germline ends came to 15 bases. Germline V gene sequence: CDR1 SQVTM, CDR2 ANQGSEA. Only in-frame clones appear in the TCRdb table, and some are missing; sequencing was by immunoSEQ multiplex PCR. This sample has roughly 100,000 clones; more than 85% occur once, and the top ten carry 0.7% to 0.9%. This sample is drawn from a study of graft-versus-host responses after intestinal transplantation. Study as a whole: The study gave all recipients anti-thymocyte globulin induction, then tacrolimus and steroids for about 3 years. Whole-study results and caveats: Allograft clonal ratios (graft-versus-host to host-versus-graft) were high in patients who had graft-donor T cell macrochimerism. GvH clones appeared in recipient marrow, some first in ileum or blood. Declines in HvG clones occurring early post-transplant were associated with peak circulating GvH clone levels.

The sequences come from unstimulated CD4+ T cells sorted from spleen or lymph node cells, collected before intestinal transplant. This sequence was found in a human donor who received an intestinal transplant. The V call is TRBV29-1, the J call TRBJ2-1, with a tentative D call TRBD2 (6 bases). The CDR3 DNA sequence: TGCAGCGCTCCTAGCGCAGTGGCCTACAATGAGCAGTTCTTC. Translated, it gives CSAPSAVAYNEQFF.